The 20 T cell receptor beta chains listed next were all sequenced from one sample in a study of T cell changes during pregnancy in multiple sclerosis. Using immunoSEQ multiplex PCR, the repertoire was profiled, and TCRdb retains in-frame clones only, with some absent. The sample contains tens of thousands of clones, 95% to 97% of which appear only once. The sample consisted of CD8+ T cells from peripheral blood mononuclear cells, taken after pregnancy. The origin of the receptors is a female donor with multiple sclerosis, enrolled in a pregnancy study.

CDR3 in amino acids: CASSTRVAGGEYFPVNIQYF. The DNA for the CDR3 is TGTGCCAGCAGCACGAGGGTGGCAGGGGGCGAGTATTTCCCAGTAAACATTCAGTACTTC. The chain links TRBV21-1 to TRBJ2-4; the D call TRBD1 from the table was never checked on the DNA. TRBV21-1 is a known pseudogene. The CDR3 totals 20 residues.

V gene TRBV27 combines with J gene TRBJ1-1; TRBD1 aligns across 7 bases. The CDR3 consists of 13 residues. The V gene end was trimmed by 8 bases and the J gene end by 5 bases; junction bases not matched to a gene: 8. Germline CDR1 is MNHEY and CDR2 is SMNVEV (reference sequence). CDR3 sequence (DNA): TGTGCCAGCTTCCCGACAGGGAAAACTGAAGCTTTCTTT. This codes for CASFPTGKTEAFF.

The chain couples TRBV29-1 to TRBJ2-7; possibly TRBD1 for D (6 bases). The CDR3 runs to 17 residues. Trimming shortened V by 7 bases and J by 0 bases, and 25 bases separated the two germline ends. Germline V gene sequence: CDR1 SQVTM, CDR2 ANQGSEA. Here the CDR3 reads CSAWGRGREISSYEQYF. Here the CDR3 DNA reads TGCAGCGCTTGGGGCAGGGGAAGGGAAATTAGCTCCTACGAGCAGTACTTC.

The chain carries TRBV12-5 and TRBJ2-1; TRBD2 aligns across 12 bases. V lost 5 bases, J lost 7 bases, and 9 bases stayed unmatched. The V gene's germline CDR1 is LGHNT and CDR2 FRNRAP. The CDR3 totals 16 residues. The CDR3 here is CASGLTSGRIQNEQFF. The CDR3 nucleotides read TGTGCTAGTGGTCTGACTAGCGGGAGAATTCAGAATGAGCAGTTCTTC.

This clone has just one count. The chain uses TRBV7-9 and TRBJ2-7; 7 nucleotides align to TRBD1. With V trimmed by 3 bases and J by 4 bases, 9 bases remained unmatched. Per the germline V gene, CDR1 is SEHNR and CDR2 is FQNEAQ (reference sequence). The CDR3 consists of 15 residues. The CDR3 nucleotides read TGTGCCAGCAGCTTTATCGAGGCAGGGGGTTACGAGCAGTACTTC. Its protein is CASSFIEAGGYEQYF.

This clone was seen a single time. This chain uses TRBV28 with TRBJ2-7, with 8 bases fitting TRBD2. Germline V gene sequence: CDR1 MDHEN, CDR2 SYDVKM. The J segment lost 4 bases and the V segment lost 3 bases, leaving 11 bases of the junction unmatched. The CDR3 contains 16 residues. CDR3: CASSFPPQGGGYEQYF. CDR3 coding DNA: TGTGCCAGCAGTTTCCCCCCACAGGGCGGGGGGTACGAGCAGTACTTC.

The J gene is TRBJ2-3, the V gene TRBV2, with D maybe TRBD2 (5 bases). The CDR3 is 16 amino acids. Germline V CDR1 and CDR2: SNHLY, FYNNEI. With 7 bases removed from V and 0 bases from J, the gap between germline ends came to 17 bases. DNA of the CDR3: TGTGCCAGCAATAGGGTGGAGGCCCTTAGCACAGATACGCAGTATTTT. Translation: CASNRVEALSTDTQYF.

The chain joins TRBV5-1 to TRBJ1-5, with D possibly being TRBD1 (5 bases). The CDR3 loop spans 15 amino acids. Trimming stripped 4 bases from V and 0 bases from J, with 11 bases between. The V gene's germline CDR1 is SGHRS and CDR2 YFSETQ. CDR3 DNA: TGCGCCAGCAGCCTTGGGGGGGGTAGCAATCAGCCCCAGCATTTT. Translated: CASSLGGGSNQPQHF.

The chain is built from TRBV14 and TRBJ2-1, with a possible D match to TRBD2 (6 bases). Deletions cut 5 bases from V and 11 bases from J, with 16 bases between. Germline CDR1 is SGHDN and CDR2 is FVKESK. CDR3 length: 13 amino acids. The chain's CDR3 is CASSELAGTQQFF. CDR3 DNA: TGTGCCAGCAGCGAGCTGGCCGGGACTCAGCAGTTCTTC.

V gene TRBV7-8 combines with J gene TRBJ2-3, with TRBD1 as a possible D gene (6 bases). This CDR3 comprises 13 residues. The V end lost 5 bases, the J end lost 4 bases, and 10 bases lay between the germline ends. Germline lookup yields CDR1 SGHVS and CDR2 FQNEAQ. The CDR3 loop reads CASSLTGSDTQYF. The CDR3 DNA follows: TGTGCCAGCAGCCTTACAGGGTCAGATACGCAGTATTTT.

The CDR3 protein is CASSQGYEQYF. As DNA, the CDR3 is TGTGCCAGCAGCCAGGGGTACGAGCAGTACTTC. The V and J genes are TRBV27 and TRBJ2-7; maybe TRBD1 (6 bases). Deletions cut 6 bases from V and 4 bases from J, with 7 bases between. The CDR3 covers 11 residues. Germline assignment: CDR1 MNHEY and CDR2 SMNVEV (reference sequence).

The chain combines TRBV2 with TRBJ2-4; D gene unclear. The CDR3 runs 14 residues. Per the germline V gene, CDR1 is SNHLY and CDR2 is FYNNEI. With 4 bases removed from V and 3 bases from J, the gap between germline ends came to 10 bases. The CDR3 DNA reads TGTGCCAGCAGTGCCACGGGTGGCAAAAACATTCAGTACTTC. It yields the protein CASSATGGKNIQYF.

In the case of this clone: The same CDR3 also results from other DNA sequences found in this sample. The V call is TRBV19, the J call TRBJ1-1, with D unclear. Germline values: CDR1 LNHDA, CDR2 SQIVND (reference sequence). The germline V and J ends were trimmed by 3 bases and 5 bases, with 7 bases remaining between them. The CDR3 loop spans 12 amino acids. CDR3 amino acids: CASSIGSTEAFF. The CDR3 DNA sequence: TGTGCCAGTAGTATTGGTAGTACTGAAGCTTTCTTT.

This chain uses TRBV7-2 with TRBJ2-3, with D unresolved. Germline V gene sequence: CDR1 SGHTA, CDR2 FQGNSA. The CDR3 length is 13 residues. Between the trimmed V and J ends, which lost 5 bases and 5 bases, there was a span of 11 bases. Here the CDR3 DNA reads TGTGCCAGCAGCCCCTATCCCGGAGATACGCAGTATTTT. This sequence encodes CASSPYPGDTQYF.

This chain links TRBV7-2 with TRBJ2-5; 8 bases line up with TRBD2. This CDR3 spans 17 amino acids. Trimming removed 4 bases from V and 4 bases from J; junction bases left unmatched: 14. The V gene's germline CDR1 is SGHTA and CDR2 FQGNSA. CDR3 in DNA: TGTGCCAGCAGCTCCTTTCCTCAGGCGGGAGGAGGAGAGACCCAGTACTTC. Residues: CASSSFPQAGGGETQYF.

The CDR3 sequence is CAWSAGFWTAFF. Written as DNA, the CDR3 is TGTGCCTGGAGTGCAGGGTTTTGGACGGCTTTCTTT. This sequence joins TRBV30 and TRBJ1-1; D possibly corresponds to TRBD1 (5 bases). Deletions cut 1 base from V and 11 bases from J, with 14 bases between. This CDR3 contains 12 residues. Germline CDR1 GTSNPN, CDR2 SVGIG (reference sequence).

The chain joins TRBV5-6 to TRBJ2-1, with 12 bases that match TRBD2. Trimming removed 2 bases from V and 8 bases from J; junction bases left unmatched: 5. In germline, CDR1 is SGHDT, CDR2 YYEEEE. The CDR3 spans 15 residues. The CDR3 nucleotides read TGTGCCAGCAGCTTACCGACTAGCGGGAGACATGAGCAGTTCTTC. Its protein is CASSLPTSGRHEQFF.

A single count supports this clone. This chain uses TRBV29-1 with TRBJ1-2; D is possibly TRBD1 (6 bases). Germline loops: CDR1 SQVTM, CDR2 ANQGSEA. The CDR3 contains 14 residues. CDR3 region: CTVRGGGSNYGYTF. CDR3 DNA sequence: TGCACCGTAAGGGGGGGCGGAAGCAACTATGGCTACACCTTC.

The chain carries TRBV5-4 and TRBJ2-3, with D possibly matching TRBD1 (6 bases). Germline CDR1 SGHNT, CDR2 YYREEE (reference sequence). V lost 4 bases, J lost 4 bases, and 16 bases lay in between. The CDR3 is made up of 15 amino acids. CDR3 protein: CASSVFGGSSDTQYF. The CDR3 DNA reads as TGTGCCAGCAGCGTGTTTGGGGGCAGTTCAGATACGCAGTATTTT.

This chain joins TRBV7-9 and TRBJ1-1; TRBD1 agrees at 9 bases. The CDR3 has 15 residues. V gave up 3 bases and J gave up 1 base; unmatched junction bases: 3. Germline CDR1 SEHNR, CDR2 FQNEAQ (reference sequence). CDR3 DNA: TGTGCCAGCAGCTTGGGACAGGGAGAGAACACTGAAGCTTTCTTT. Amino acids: CASSLGQGENTEAFF.